The sequence of this T cell receptor beta chain was determined in a study of intratumoral heterogeneity in liver cancer. Looking at the study overall: In the full roughly 14-patient cohort, the median age was around 66 years and the majority of patients were male. A total of around 70 multiregional samples from approximately 15 HCC patients, consisting of approximately 49 tumoral and around 20 adjacent nontumoral regions, were included in the overall cohort. To investigate intratumor heterogeneity, the study integrated RNA-seq, DNA sequencing, TCR-seq and SNP array data drawn from multiple regions of hepatocellular carcinoma specimens. What the research found in general, with its limitations: The authors acknowledged a relatively low patient number and under-sampled tumor-infiltrating lymphocyte representation as limitations. In each sequenced patient, significantly more unique T-cell clonal expansions were found in tumor region a than in region b. RNA-seq-based estimates of regional differences in tumor-infiltrating lymphocyte burden were reportedly confirmed by TCR sequencing. Within each sequenced patient, no significant difference in overall T cell clonality was found between tumor regions.

Comment on this clone: The antigen it binds to is not known. Within one base of it there is no much larger clone, and no base qualities were kept.

V and J are trimmed by 5 bases and 6 bases, and the gene matches miss 10 bases of the junction. Via the germline V gene (reference sequence), CDR1 is LNHDA and CDR2 SQIVND. Spanning cysteine to phenylalanine, the CDR3 consists of 18 amino acids. Only the CDR3 DNA stays, 54 bases, in frame from base 1. TCR beta chain CDR3 regions were sequenced from genomic DNA using the immunoSEQ assay. Rearranged VDJ segments were amplified with primers annealing to V and J segments. In the original analysis: Clonality and richness metrics were computed with the ImmunoSeq Analyzer software. Fisher's exact test, supplemented by a beta-binomial method for added stringency, was applied to identify differentially abundant clones between regions. Drawn from immuneACCESS, this table holds only the in-frame rearrangements with V and J called that TCRdb kept. Clones are partly lost; checked studies trace under half to an unresolved V gene and leave the rest unexplained. For V, J and clone size, that table is used; D and trimming come from the DNA. The sample table holds roughly 6,200 clones, of which about two thirds were seen once. The ten largest clones represent about 39% of the sample.

Samples labelled H were derived from distinct, geographically separated regions of the hepatocellular carcinoma nodule. All patients had early-stage hepatocellular carcinoma and received no therapy before surgical resection. None of the sampled areas showed macroscopic evidence of necrosis or hemorrhage. TCR sequencing (ImmunoSeq) was performed on multiple regions from a couple of patients. Frozen resection tissue samples were collected at a distance of at least 1 cm from each other. The DNeasy blood and tissue kit was used to extract genomic DNA from bulk tissue. Material: tumor tissue, obtained before any cancer treatment. The clonotype originates from a woman in her seventies with hepatocellular carcinoma. The chain employs TRBV19 and TRBJ2-2; 15 central nucleotides agree with TRBD2. In nucleotides, the sequence is TGTGCCAGTAGTTTTGGACTAGCGGGAGGGCCGGGGGCCGGGGAGCTGTTTTTT. Its protein is CASSFGLAGGPGAGELFF. Supplemented by the reference TRBV19 and TRBJ2-2 proteins around the CDR3, the complete variable domain is DGGITQSPKYLFRKEGQNVTLSCEQNLNHDAMYWYRQDPGQGLRLIYYSQIVNDFQKGDIAEGYSVSREKKESFPLTVTSAQKNPTAFYLCASSFGLAGGPGAGELFFGEGSRLTVL.